These 9 T cell receptor beta chains share one sample of origin, sequenced in a study of early T cells in non-severe SARS-CoV-2 infection (dated by TCRdb to the early 2020s). Preparation of the library involved 5' RACE. The run used a NextSeq 500. TCRdb reanalyzed the raw reads on its own, using fastp at Q25 for trimming and MiXCR for clone calling, and kept in-frame beta chains. Duplicate CDR3 protein sequences are folded into a single record with the most common DNA and genes. The sample table records approximately 100,000 distinct CDR3 sequences; about 11% of these occur just once. Together, the top ten hold approximately 5% of the sample. The source material was whole blood. The receptors derive from an adult who was a healthcare worker with PCR-confirmed SARS-CoV-2 infection or an uninfected control (not recorded which).

In its sample, this clonotype was seen a few times. This chain joins TRBV13 and TRBJ1-2; 7 bases line up with TRBD1. V was pared by 5 bases and J by 0 bases, with 6 bases of the junction left unmatched. The CDR3 covers 15 residues. In germline, CDR1 is PRHDT, CDR2 FYEKMQ (reference sequence). CDR3 protein: CASSPGQAANYGYTF. CDR3 DNA sequence: TGTGCCAGCAGCCCCGGACAGGCTGCTAACTATGGCTACACCTTC.

This clonotype has at least ten counts. The chain has TRBV19 and TRBJ2-5, with D perhaps matching TRBD1 (5 bases). The V end lost 3 bases, the J end lost 1 base, and 15 bases lay between the germline ends. The germline V gene has CDR1 LNHDA and CDR2 SQIVND (reference sequence). The CDR3 totals 16 residues. CDR3 bases: TGTGCCAGTAGTATTTCAGGACACCTATTCCAAGAGACCCAGTACTTC. Its translation is CASSISGHLFQETQYF.

This clonotype has only a few counts. The rearrangement links TRBV28 to TRBJ2-3; D tentatively fits TRBD1 or TRBD2 (6 bases each). V lost 4 bases and J 6 bases, leaving 29 bases between the germline ends. Germline V gives CDR1 MDHEN, CDR2 SYDVKM. The CDR3 has 19 residues. CDR3 DNA sequence: TGTGCCAGCAGTTCTATTATTATAGGGGGGAGCCTTAGGATGGATACGCAGTATTTT. Protein: CASSSIIIGGSLRMDTQYF.

In the case of this clonotype: This is likely a read error, given that the CDR3 carries no conserved phenylalanine or tryptophan at its end. The genes are TRBV12-3 or TRBV12-4 and TRBJ1-6, with 12 bases matching TRBD1. With V trimmed by 7 bases and J by 10 bases, 5 bases remained unmatched. This CDR3 is 14 amino acids long. The CDR3 nucleotides are TGTGCCAGCAAGGGACAGGGGGCGAAATCACCCCTCCACTCT. As protein: CASKGQGAKSPLHS.

The chain carries TRBV6-2 or TRBV6-3 and TRBJ2-7; D is ambiguous. This CDR3 has 15 residues. Germline CDR1 and CDR2: MNHEY and SVGEGT. Trimming took off 6 bases at V and 4 bases at J, with 19 bases between the two ends. DNA of the CDR3: TGTGCCAGCAGACTGACACCTGCTTCACTATACGAGCAGTACTTC. Encoded protein: CASRLTPASLYEQYF.

This clonotype has at least ten counts. J is TRBJ1-4 and V is TRBV28; TRBD1 matches 9 bases. This CDR3 region has 15 residues. With 6 bases clipped from V and 7 bases from J, the junction kept 9 bases outside the gene matches. CDR1 MDHEN and CDR2 SYDVKM come from the germline V gene. The CDR3 protein is CASRTSGTGIEKLFF. DNA of the CDR3: TGTGCCAGCAGAACTTCCGGGACAGGGATTGAAAAACTGTTTTTT.

This clonotype came up many times. This chain links TRBV13 with TRBJ1-1, with 8 bases that match TRBD1. This CDR3 comprises 12 residues. After removal of 5 bases from V and 12 bases from J, the junction contained 8 bases not matched to a gene. Germline CDR1 reads PRHDT; CDR2 reads FYEKMQ (reference sequence). The CDR3 sequence: CASSGDRPESFF. In DNA form, the CDR3 reads TGTGCCAGCAGCGGGGACAGGCCCGAGTCTTTCTTT. Using reference TRBV13 and TRBJ1-1 for the parts outside the CDR3, the full variable domain is AAGVIQSPRHLIKEKRETATLKCYPIPRHDTVYWYQQGPGQDPQFLISFYEKMQSDKGSIPDRFSAQQFSDYHSELNMSSLELGDSALYFCASSGDRPESFFGQGTRLTVV.

This clonotype was detected ten times or more. The V gene is TRBV19, the J gene TRBJ2-1, with D unclear. V shed 2 bases and J shed 5 bases, with 13 bases lying between them. The V gene's germline CDR1 is LNHDA and CDR2 SQIVND (reference sequence). This CDR3 is built from 15 residues. The CDR3 bases are TGTGCCAGTAGTATAAGAGTTGCCCCAAACAATGAGCAGTTCTTC. This translates into CASSIRVAPNNEQFF. The full variable domain, completed using reference TRBV19 and TRBJ2-1, is DGGITQSPKYLFRKEGQNVTLSCEQNLNHDAMYWYRQDPGQGLRLIYYSQIVNDFQKGDIAEGYSVSREKKESFPLTVTSAQKNPTAFYLCASSIRVAPNNEQFFGPGTRLTVL.

The gene calls are TRBV11-1 and TRBJ1-1; TRBD1 matches 7 bases. The V segment lost 6 bases and the J segment 0 bases; nucleotides outside the gene matches: 4. CDR1 and CDR2 (germline): SGHAT, FQDESV (reference sequence). CDR3 length: 14 residues. CDR3 DNA: TGTGCCAGCAGGTCGGGACAGCTGAACACTGAAGCTTTCTTT. Its protein is CASRSGQLNTEAFF.